The clone carrying this T cell receptor beta chain has just one count. A junction end diverges from the germline sequence, so it may reflect a read error. CDR1 PRHDT and CDR2 FYEKMQ come from the germline V gene (reference sequence). This CDR3 spans 17 amino acids. This specimen comes from a study of cytomegalovirus exposure and HLA in healthy donors. A multiplex PCR was run with 60 Vbeta primers and 13 Jbeta primers. Produced via immunoSEQ multiplex PCR; TCRdb's table is partial and in-frame only. The sample yields some 140,000 clones, 70% to 80% seen once. Sequencing used PBMCs. The receptor comes from a man aged 25-40 years in good health and CMV-seropositive. This chain joins TRBV13 and TRBJ2-3, with 16 nucleotides matching TRBD2. CDR3 coding DNA: TGTGCCAGCAGCTCGGGGACTAGCGGGAGGGCCACAGGTACGCAGTATTTT. It is translated as CASSSGTSGRATGTQYF.